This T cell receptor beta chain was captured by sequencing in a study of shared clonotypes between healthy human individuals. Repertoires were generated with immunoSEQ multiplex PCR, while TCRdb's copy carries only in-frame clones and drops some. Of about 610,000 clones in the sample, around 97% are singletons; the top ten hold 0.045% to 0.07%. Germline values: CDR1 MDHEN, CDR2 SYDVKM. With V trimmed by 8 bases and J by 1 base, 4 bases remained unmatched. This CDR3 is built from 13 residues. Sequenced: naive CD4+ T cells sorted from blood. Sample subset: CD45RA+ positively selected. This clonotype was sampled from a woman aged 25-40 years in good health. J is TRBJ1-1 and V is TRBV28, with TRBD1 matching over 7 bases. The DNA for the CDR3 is TGTGCCAGCGTGGGACAGCCGAACACTGAAGCTTTCTTT. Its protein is CASVGQPNTEAFF.